One sample yielded the 19 T cell receptor beta chains listed below, sequenced in a study of control samples from healthy donors and cancer patients. Here immunoSEQ multiplex PCR was the method, and the copy in TCRdb shows in-frame clones only, minus some. This table has 100,000 to 150,000 clones, 85% to 90% appearing once. Material: PBMCs. All receptors come from a man aged 50-60 years with head and neck cancer.

The rearrangement uses TRBV7-2 and TRBJ1-4; 8 bases agree with TRBD1. V lost 3 bases, J lost 8 bases, and 8 bases stayed unmatched. This CDR3 comprises 15 residues. CDR1 and CDR2 (germline): SGHTA, FQGNSA. CDR3 DNA: TGTGCCAGCAGCTTCAGACAGGGGCCTGGAGAAAAACTGTTTTTT. Translation gives CASSFRQGPGEKLFF.

This clone was counted a single time. The V call is TRBV18, the J call TRBJ2-2; D is unclear. Germline assignment: CDR1 KGHSH and CDR2 LQKENI. The CDR3 is 15 residues long. V lost 6 bases and J lost 6, with 17 bases in between. The CDR3 region is CASSTGPNQAGELFF. CDR3 sequence (DNA): TGTGCCAGCTCTACCGGGCCCAATCAGGCCGGGGAGCTGTTTTTT.

This clone was recorded a few times. The chain recombines TRBV19 with TRBJ2-1; TRBD2 aligns across 8 bases. V shed 5 bases and J 3 bases; nucleotides not matched to a gene: 6. This CDR3 has 15 residues. The germline gives CDR1 LNHDA, CDR2 SQIVND (reference sequence). The chain's CDR3 is CASSPPSGFYNEQFF. The CDR3 coding sequence is TGTGCCAGTAGTCCCCCTAGCGGGTTCTACAATGAGCAGTTCTTC.

This sequence joins TRBV18 and TRBJ2-3; 14 nucleotides agree with TRBD2. The germline V gene has CDR1 KGHSH and CDR2 LQKENI. The V segment lost 3 bases and the J segment 4 bases; nucleotides outside the gene matches: 3. The CDR3 loop spans 16 amino acids. This CDR3 is CASSPGLAGVSDTQYF. In DNA form, the CDR3 reads TGTGCCAGCTCACCGGGACTAGCGGGGGTTTCAGATACGCAGTATTTT.

V and J are TRBV28 and TRBJ2-5; 7 positions match TRBD2. Germline V lookup: CDR1 MDHEN, CDR2 SYDVKM. The CDR3 length is 13 residues. Germline trimming cut 9 bases from V and 5 bases from J; bases unmatched to any gene: 9. The DNA of the CDR3 is TGTGCCAGTCGCGGGGGAGGGACGGAGACCCAGTACTTC. Translating it yields CASRGGGTETQYF.

This sequence joins TRBV15 and TRBJ2-1; 7 bases line up with TRBD2. The CDR3 is made up of 18 amino acids. Germline V lookup: CDR1 LNHNV, CDR2 YYDKDF (reference sequence). V lost 0 bases to trimming and J lost 3 bases; unmatched junction nucleotides: 11. DNA of the CDR3: TGTGCCACCAGCAGAGATGCTTACGGGTCTAGCGGCTACAATGAGCAGTTCTTC. Its protein is CATSRDAYGSSGYNEQFF.

V usage is TRBV19 and J usage is TRBJ2-7, with D possibly TRBD1 on 6 matching bases. The germline V gene encodes CDR1 LNHDA and CDR2 SQIVND (reference sequence). The CDR3 consists of 13 residues. Trimming pared 5 bases from V and 3 bases from J, leaving 11 bases between. The CDR3 nucleotides read TGTGCCAGTAGTCCAGGGGCCCGCTACGAGCAGTACTTC. Translation gives CASSPGARYEQYF.

This rearrangement joins TRBV7-3 to TRBJ2-2; 9 positions match TRBD2. Looked up from germline, CDR1 is SGHTA and CDR2 is FQGTGA. The CDR3 totals 17 residues. With V trimmed by 1 base and J by 3 bases, 6 bases remained unmatched. The CDR3, as DNA: TGTGCCAGCAGCTTAATTAGCGGGGGCCTATACACCGGGGAGCTGTTTTTT. This sequence encodes CASSLISGGLYTGELFF.

This rearrangement joins TRBV12-5 to TRBJ1-1; no clear D. Germline lookup yields CDR1 LGHNT and CDR2 FRNRAP. V was shortened by 0 bases and J by 0 bases, with 17 bases between the two germline ends. There are 18 residues in the CDR3. The CDR3, as DNA: TGTGCTAGTGGTTTGGTAGCCCGGGCCAAAGGCTTGAACACTGAAGCTTTCTTT. Translated: CASGLVARAKGLNTEAFF.

The chain couples TRBV28 to TRBJ2-7; 10 positions agree with TRBD1. Losses at the gene ends were 8 bases for V and 4 bases for J; bases not matched to a gene: 8. This CDR3 is 14 amino acids long. Germline lookup yields CDR1 MDHEN and CDR2 SYDVKM. This chain's CDR3 is CASGGRDRGYEQYF. The DNA of the CDR3 is TGTGCCAGCGGCGGAAGGGACAGGGGTTACGAGCAGTACTTC.

The chain combines TRBV29-1 with TRBJ1-2, with 7 bases lining up with TRBD1. From germline, CDR1 is SQVTM and CDR2 ANQGSEA. The V segment lost 6 bases and the J segment 10 bases; nucleotides outside the gene matches: 11. The CDR3 is made up of 12 amino acids. The DNA for the CDR3 is TGCAGCGTGGCAACCGGGACAGCCGCCTACACCTTC. The encoded protein is CSVATGTAAYTF.

Written as DNA, the CDR3 is TGCAGCCTTTCGACAGGACAAGAGACCCAGTACTTC. It yields the protein CSLSTGQETQYF. V usage is TRBV29-1 and J usage is TRBJ2-5, with D perhaps matching TRBD1 (6 bases). The V and J ends lost 8 bases and 2 bases respectively, with 12 bases between them. The CDR3 has 12 amino acids. Per germline, CDR1 SQVTM and CDR2 ANQGSEA.

The chain links TRBV7-2 to TRBJ1-4; D is possibly TRBD1 (5 bases). V shed 5 bases and J shed 4 bases, with 8 bases lying between them. Germline V gene data show CDR1 as SGHTA and CDR2 as FQGNSA. The length of the CDR3 is 13 residues. CDR3 nucleotide sequence: TGTGCCAGCAGCCCGACAGATAATGAAAAACTGTTTTTT. Encoded protein: CASSPTDNEKLFF. The full variable domain, its missing parts supplied by reference TRBV7-2 and TRBJ1-4, is GAGVSQSPSNKVTEKGKDVELRCDPISGHTALYWYRQSLGQGLEFLIYFQGNSAPDKSGLPSDRFSAERTGGSVSTLTIQRTQQEDSAVYLCASSPTDNEKLFFGSGTQLSVL.

This clone was seen just once. The chain uses TRBV3-1 (or the pseudogene TRBV3-2) and TRBJ2-1, with D perhaps assigned TRBD1 or TRBD2 (5 bases each). V was pared by 3 bases and J by 6 bases, with 15 bases between. CDR1 and CDR2 (germline): LGHDT, YNNKEL (reference sequence). This CDR3 spans 15 amino acids. Written as DNA, the CDR3 is TGTGCCAGCAGCCAGGGCAGGGACCTACGCAATGAGCAGTTCTTC. Translated, it gives CASSQGRDLRNEQFF.

The rearrangement uses TRBV28 and TRBJ2-3, with TRBD1 matching over 8 bases. Germline CDR1 is MDHEN and CDR2 is SYDVKM. After removal of 4 bases from V and 2 bases from J, the junction contained 5 bases not matched to a gene. The CDR3 runs to 15 residues. The CDR3 sequence is CASSSGQDNTDTQYF. CDR3 coding DNA: TGTGCCAGCAGTTCGGGACAGGACAACACAGATACGCAGTATTTT.

The chain uses TRBV29-1 and TRBJ2-7; the match to TRBD1 covers 7 bases. Germline values: CDR1 SQVTM, CDR2 ANQGSEA. CDR3 length: 12 residues. With 5 bases clipped from V and 4 bases from J, the junction kept 5 bases outside the gene matches. DNA for the CDR3: TGCAGCGTTCGTAACAGGGGATACGAGCAGTACTTC. Its translation is CSVRNRGYEQYF.

V gene TRBV20-1 combines with J gene TRBJ1-6, with 7 bases identical to TRBD1. V gave up 3 bases and J gave up 9 bases; unmatched junction bases: 11. This CDR3 spans 15 amino acids. Germline CDR1 and CDR2: DFQATT and SNEGSKA (reference sequence). The CDR3 here is CSASLRGTAISPLHF. The CDR3 DNA reads TGCAGTGCTAGTCTGCGGGGGACAGCAATTTCACCCCTCCACTTT.

The gene calls are TRBV6-6 and TRBJ1-4, with TRBD1 identical over 8 bases. V shed 3 bases, J shed 8 bases, and the junction held 8 bases outside the gene matches. The germline CDR1 and CDR2 sequences are MNHNY and SVGAGI (reference sequence). The length of the CDR3 is 15 residues. The CDR3 region is CASSYGAGGSEKLFF. CDR3 bases: TGTGCCAGCAGTTATGGGGCAGGGGGCTCCGAAAAACTGTTTTTT.

The chain carries TRBV13 and TRBJ2-7; TRBD1 or TRBD2 may be the D gene (5 bases each). V gave up 3 bases and J gave up 0 bases, with 21 bases separating them. CDR3 length: 18 residues. In germline, CDR1 is PRHDT, CDR2 FYEKMQ (reference sequence). CDR3 in amino acids: CASSFYRDELRSSYEQYF. The CDR3 region has the DNA TGTGCCAGCAGCTTCTACCGGGACGAGCTAAGGAGCTCCTACGAGCAGTACTTC.